The 20 T cell receptor beta chains listed next were all sequenced from one sample in a study of blood T cell repertoires in COVID-19 (dated by TCRdb to between 2020 and 2021). To prepare the library, the immunoSEQ multiplex PCR assay was applied. This is the immuneACCESS table as TCRdb keeps it, with only in-frame sequences that have V and J called. A part of the clones is gone; compared with another copy, unresolved V genes explain less than half, and the rest is unexplained. This sample gives 130,000 or so clones in total; about four fifths of them show up just once. The top ten constitute 10% to 15% of the sample. The sample comprised peripheral blood. The receptors shown here come from a human donor in a cohort sampled during active COVID-19.

The V gene is TRBV2, the J gene TRBJ2-5; 10 nucleotides line up with TRBD2. Germline CDR1 reads SNHLY; CDR2 reads FYNNEI. The CDR3 is 14 residues long. The trim removed 6 bases at V and 5 bases at J, leaving 6 bases unmatched. CDR3 nucleotides: TGTGCCAGCAGGGTAGCGGGGGGTTGGGAGACCCAGTACTTC. Protein product: CASRVAGGWETQYF.

The V and J genes are TRBV5-6 and TRBJ2-3; TRBD2 aligns across 8 bases. The CDR3 extends over 16 amino acids. CDR1 is SGHDT and CDR2 is YYEEEE in the germline V gene. The V and J ends lost 4 bases and 4 bases, in that order; junction bases with no gene match: 11. The DNA of the CDR3 is TGTGCCAGCAGCCGAAAGGCGGGGGGTCGATCAGATACGCAGTATTTT. This gives the protein CASSRKAGGRSDTQYF. The full variable domain, in which reference TRBV5-6 and TRBJ2-3 provide the parts outside the CDR3, is DAGVTQSPTHLIKTRGQQVTLRCSPKSGHDTVSWYQQALGQGPQFIFQYYEEEERQRGNFPDRFSGHQFPNYSSELNVNALLLGDSALYLCASSRKAGGRSDTQYFGPGTRLTVL.

The table lists this clone with a count of one. The J gene is TRBJ2-7, the V gene TRBV3-1 (or the pseudogene TRBV3-2); D remains ambiguous. The ends were cut back, 0 bases at V and 8 bases at J, with 8 bases in the middle. CDR1 is LGHDT, CDR2 YNNKEL, per germline (reference sequence). The CDR3 contains 12 residues. DNA for the CDR3: TGTGCCAGCAGCCAAGATCTCCAGAAGCAGTACTTC. This encodes CASSQDLQKQYF.

The chain is built from TRBV27 and TRBJ2-1; the D is unclear. This CDR3 is built from 15 residues. Germline V lookup: CDR1 MNHEY, CDR2 SMNVEV (reference sequence). Trimming stripped 0 bases from V and 4 bases from J, with 10 bases between. The CDR3 here is CASSLSLQLYNEQFF. The CDR3 coding sequence is TGTGCCAGCAGTTTATCGCTACAGCTATACAATGAGCAGTTCTTC.

The chain links TRBV25-1 to TRBJ1-1, with 8 bases matching TRBD1. This CDR3 region has 16 residues. From germline, CDR1 is MGHDK and CDR2 SYGVNS. After removal of 1 base from V and 5 bases from J, the junction contained 9 bases not matched to a gene. The CDR3 here is CASSEFDRGFGTEAFF. The CDR3 coding sequence is TGTGCCAGCAGTGAATTCGACAGGGGCTTTGGAACTGAAGCTTTCTTT.

Only one count was recorded for this clone. The rearrangement uses TRBV19 and TRBJ2-7; a possible D gene is TRBD1 (6 bases). Between the trimmed V and J ends, which lost 6 bases and 2 bases, there was a span of 17 bases. Germline-derived CDR1 and CDR2 are LNHDA and SQIVND (reference sequence). This CDR3 is built from 15 residues. The CDR3 region has the DNA TGTGCCAGTAGATCCCTTGTAGGGGGAACCTACGAGCAGTACTTC. Its protein product is CASRSLVGGTYEQYF.

The chain recombines TRBV4-1 with TRBJ2-7; D is ambiguous. Looked up from germline, CDR1 is MGHRA and CDR2 is YSYEKL. This CDR3 is 14 amino acids long. Trimming cost V 4 bases and J 0 bases, with 10 bases left between them. The CDR3 nucleotides are TGCGCCAGCAGCCTCTCGACTTTCTCCTACGAGCAGTACTTC. Encoded protein: CASSLSTFSYEQYF.

In DNA, the CDR3 is TGTGCCAGCAGCCAAGTCTCCGGCGGCACTGAAGCTTTCTTT. Protein product: CASSQVSGGTEAFF. V gene TRBV3-1 (or the pseudogene TRBV3-2) combines with J gene TRBJ1-1; D is uncertain. V was shortened by 1 base and J by 4 bases, with 10 bases between the two germline ends. CDR1 and CDR2 (germline): LGHDT, YNNKEL (reference sequence). The CDR3 covers 14 residues.

The gene calls are TRBV11-3 and TRBJ2-1; D is possibly TRBD1 (6 bases). Germline assignment: CDR1 SGHNT and CDR2 YENEEA. This CDR3 comprises 13 residues. The V end lost 5 bases, the J end lost 5 bases, and 10 bases lay between the germline ends. The DNA of the CDR3 is TGTGCCAGCAGCGTCACAGGGCACAATGAGCAGTTCTTC. It codes for CASSVTGHNEQFF.

This rearrangement joins TRBV5-1 to TRBJ2-3; a weak D match, TRBD1 (6 bases). V gave up 4 bases and J gave up 2 bases, with 14 bases separating them. CDR3 size: 15 residues. CDR1 and CDR2 (germline): SGHRS, YFSETQ. The CDR3 nucleotides are TGCGCCAGCAGCACCGGGACACGGATCACAGATACGCAGTATTTT. It specifies CASSTGTRITDTQYF.

This chain joins TRBV7-6 and TRBJ2-1; 15 nucleotides align to TRBD2. Trimming cost V 6 bases and J 7 bases; bases outside gene matches: 10. Germline V CDR1 and CDR2: SGHVS, FNYEAQ. The CDR3 sequence is 17 residues long. The CDR3 nucleotides are TGTGCCAGCAGTTTTTACGGGACTAGCGGGGGGAGAAATGAGCAGTTCTTC. Protein: CASSFYGTSGGRNEQFF.

This chain links TRBV5-1 with TRBJ1-6; 7 nucleotides align to TRBD1. The CDR3 extends over 14 amino acids. Germline V CDR1 and CDR2: SGHRS, YFSETQ. With 2 bases clipped from V and 7 bases from J, the junction kept 3 bases outside the gene matches. The CDR3 DNA reads TGCGCCAGCAGCTTCAAACAGGGGAATTCACCCCTCCACTTT. Translating it yields CASSFKQGNSPLHF.

The V gene is TRBV3-1 (or the pseudogene TRBV3-2), the J gene TRBJ1-2; D might be TRBD1 (6 bases). Deletions cut 2 bases from V and 2 bases from J, with 18 bases between. The CDR3 is 17 residues long. CDR1 and CDR2 from the germline V gene are LGHDT and YNNKEL (reference sequence). The CDR3 loop reads CASSQSFRQVQNYGYTF. The CDR3 DNA reads TGTGCCAGCAGCCAATCTTTTCGACAGGTCCAAAACTATGGCTACACCTTC.

This rearrangement joins TRBV6-5 to TRBJ2-1; perhaps TRBD2 as D (7 bases). V was cut by 0 bases and J by 8 bases, with 14 bases left in between. The germline V gene has CDR1 MNHEY and CDR2 SVGAGI. There are 15 residues in the CDR3. The CDR3 DNA reads TGTGCCAGCAGTTACTCGGGGGGGCCCGTAGATGAGCAGTTCTTC. It yields the protein CASSYSGGPVDEQFF.

The chain carries TRBV27 and TRBJ1-4; 9 positions agree with TRBD1. V lost 5 bases, J lost 7 bases, and 5 bases stayed unmatched. CDR1 and CDR2 from the germline V gene are MNHEY and SMNVEV (reference sequence). The CDR3 contains 14 residues. DNA for the CDR3: TGTGCCAGCAGTCCCTGGGACAGGGTTGAAAAACTGTTTTTT. The encoded protein is CASSPWDRVEKLFF.

This clone was counted between two and nine times. V is TRBV7-7 and J is TRBJ2-5; 8 bases line up with TRBD1. Germline V lookup: CDR1 SSHAT, CDR2 FNYEAQ (reference sequence). V gave up 6 bases and J gave up 1 base; unmatched junction bases: 7. The CDR3 is 15 residues long. In nucleotides, the CDR3 is TGTGCCAGCAGGGCGACAGGGGTCTCCCAAGAGACCCAGTACTTC. This codes for CASRATGVSQETQYF.

This clone was seen more than once but under ten times. The same CDR3 also results from other DNA sequences found in this sample. The CDR3 is CASSATGTGAEQYF. In DNA form, the CDR3 reads TGCGCCAGCAGCGCGACCGGGACAGGTGCCGAGCAGTACTTC. The chain carries TRBV5-1 and TRBJ2-7, with 8 bases matching TRBD1. The length of the CDR3 is 14 residues. Germline V gene data show CDR1 as SGHRS and CDR2 as YFSETQ. The V gene end was trimmed by 4 bases and the J gene end by 6 bases; junction bases not matched to a gene: 9.

This chain uses TRBV9 with TRBJ2-5; D call uncertain. Germline loops: CDR1 SGDLS, CDR2 YYNGEE. CDR3 length equals 14 residues. Trimming removed 3 bases from V and 0 bases from J, with 9 bases in between. CDR3 sequence reads: CASSATAYQETQYF. CDR3 sequence (DNA): TGTGCCAGCAGCGCCACCGCGTACCAAGAGACCCAGTACTTC. Based on the CDR3 plus reference TRBV9 and TRBJ2-5, the full variable domain is DSGVTQTPKHLITATGQRVTLRCSPRSGDLSVYWYQQSLDQGLQFLIQYYNGEERAKGNILERFSAQQFPDLHSELNLSSLELGDSALYFCASSATAYQETQYFGPGTRLLVL.

This clone turned up a few times. The CDR3 sequence is CASSLAPGGGYNEQFF. The CDR3 coding sequence is TGTGCCAGCAGCTTAGCCCCGGGGGGGGGATACAATGAGCAGTTCTTC. The chain joins TRBV7-6 to TRBJ2-1; TRBD2 matches 8 bases. Germline V CDR1 and CDR2: SGHVS, FNYEAQ. The CDR3 loop spans 16 amino acids. The ends lost 0 bases at V and 4 bases at J; junction bases unmatched: 5.

This clone was seen more than once but under ten times. The chain links TRBV5-1 to TRBJ2-2; D possibly corresponds to TRBD1 (6 bases). The V gene lost 4 bases and the J gene lost 7 bases, with 14 bases spanning the gap. The CDR3 sequence is 14 residues long. CDR1 is SGHRS, CDR2 YFSETQ, per germline. In DNA, the CDR3 is TGCGCCAGCAGCGGTACAGGGATCGGCGGGGAGCTGTTTTTT. Residues: CASSGTGIGGELFF.